This T cell receptor beta chain was retrieved from a study of memory CD4+ T cells and cytomegalovirus serostatus (dated by TCRdb to the late 2010s). As for the study more broadly: The 35 or so healthy Belgian adults in the cohort included 9 who were CMV seropositive and 24 who were CMV seronegative. CD4+ memory TCRbeta repertoires of a Belgian cohort with known cytomegalovirus serostatus were sequenced in order to replicate a published TCR-based CMV serostatus classifier. Summary of the overall study and its limitations: Only CD4+CD45RO+ memory cells were sequenced, unlike the original study, which covered naive and memory CD4+ and CD8+ populations. On the Belgian cohort, the classifier built on the original framework reached a median bootstrapped AUC of around 0.95, with a 95% CI of 0.76-1.00. CMV serostatus prediction reached a median bootstrapped AUC of 0.95 with the original framework and about 0.91 with a US-trained random forest. Results were interpreted as suggesting that the CMV-associated TCR signature is largely present in the CD4+ memory repertoire. Among the 150 or so previously reported CMV-associated TCRbeta sequences, 65 to 85 showed up in the CD4+ memory repertoires, with each one found in between one and five individuals.

The Quick-DNA Microprep Kit was used to extract genomic DNA from the sorted cells. Amplification of TCRbeta DNA was done with the immunoSEQ hsTCRbeta kit, following the protocol from the manufacturer. TCRbeta libraries were sequenced on an Illumina MiSeq instrument. The authors processed their data as follows. Removing out-of-frame sequences left some 2,200,000 distinct TCRbeta sequences, an average of about 70,000 per individual. Two values were used to score each individual: the count of about 160 previously reported CMV-associated TCRbeta sequences and the total count of productive distinct TCRbeta sequences. A beta-binomial model was reimplemented in Python, and scikit-learn random forests with default parameters were trained on US cohort data. Classifier performance on the Belgian cohort was summarized as median AUC with percentile confidence intervals over 10,000 bootstrap iterations. TCRdb provides this immuneACCESS table in a form limited to in-frame rearrangements. Some clones are lacking; in checked studies, under half of them reflect an unresolved V gene, and why the rest are absent is not known. The DNA gave D and trimming, while V, J and clone size come from that table. The sample includes about 44,000 clones, with 76% observed a single time. The ten largest clones add up to roughly 2% of the sample.

This clone was found a few times. The clone's antigen remains unknown. No per-base quality is available; no much larger clone lies one base away. The CDR3, from cysteine to phenylalanine, totals 15 residues. Only the CDR3 DNA stays, 45 bases, in frame from base 1. The junction shows trimming of 1 base on V and 4 bases on J, plus 13 bases between the germline ends. Looking up the germline V gene yields CDR1 MDHEN and CDR2 SYDVKM. Single viable CD3+CD4+CD8-CD45RO+ cells were sorted as memory CD4+ T cells on a FACSAria II. CMV serostatus was assessed using a Roche Elecsys assay, by which serum IgG against CMV pp150, pp28, p38 and p52 was detected. Following thawing, total CD4+ T cells were enriched through positive selection using CD4 magnetic microbeads. The samples came from a separate study whose specific focus was interrogating the CD4+ T cell memory repertoire. Peripheral blood mononuclear cells were isolated and cryopreserved according to standard operating procedures, and serum was kept at -80 degrees C. The staining relied on CD3-PerCP (BW264/56), CD4-APC (RPA-T4), CD45RO-PE (UCHT1) and CD8-Pacific Orange (3B5) antibodies, and Sytox blue was used to exclude non-viable cells.

Sequenced sample: memory CD4+ T cells from blood. This receptor was taken from an adult in good health and CMV-seronegative. The chain is made from TRBV28 and TRBJ1-1; a confident D gene designation cannot be given. The bases read TGTGCCAGCAGTTTATCGTCCCTGGGAAGCACTGAAGCTTTCTTT. It codes for CASSLSSLGSTEAFF.